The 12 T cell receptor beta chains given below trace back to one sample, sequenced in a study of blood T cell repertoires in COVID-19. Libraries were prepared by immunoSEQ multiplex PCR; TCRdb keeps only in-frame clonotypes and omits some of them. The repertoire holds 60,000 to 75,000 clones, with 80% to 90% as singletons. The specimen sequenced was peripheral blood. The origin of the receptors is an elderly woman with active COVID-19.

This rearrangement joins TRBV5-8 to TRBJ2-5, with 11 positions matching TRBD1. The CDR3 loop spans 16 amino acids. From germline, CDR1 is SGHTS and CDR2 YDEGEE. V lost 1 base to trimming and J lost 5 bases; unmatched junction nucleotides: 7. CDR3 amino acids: CASSLLGQGERETQYF. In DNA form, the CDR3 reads TGTGCCAGCAGCTTGTTGGGACAGGGGGAAAGGGAGACCCAGTACTTC.

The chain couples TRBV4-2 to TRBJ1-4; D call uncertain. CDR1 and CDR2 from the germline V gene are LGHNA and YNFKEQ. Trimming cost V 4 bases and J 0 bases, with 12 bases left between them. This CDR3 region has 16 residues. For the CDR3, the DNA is TGTGCCAGCAGCCGCGCGGCAGAAGCAACTAATGAAAAACTGTTTTTT. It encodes CASSRAAEATNEKLFF.

The CDR3: CASRAAGAGDSNEQFF. In nucleotides, the CDR3 is TGTGCCAGCAGAGCAGCAGGAGCGGGGGATAGCAATGAGCAGTTCTTC. The V call is TRBV7-9, the J call TRBJ2-1; TRBD2 aligns across 8 bases. J was trimmed by 6 bases and V by 6 bases; bases with no gene match: 13. The germline V gene has CDR1 SEHNR and CDR2 FQNEAQ (reference sequence). The CDR3 contains 16 residues.

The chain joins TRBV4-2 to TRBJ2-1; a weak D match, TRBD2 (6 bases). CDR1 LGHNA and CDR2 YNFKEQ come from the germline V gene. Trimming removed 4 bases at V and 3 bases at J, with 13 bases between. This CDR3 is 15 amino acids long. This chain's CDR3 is CASSRTGGNYNEQFF. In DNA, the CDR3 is TGTGCCAGCAGCCGGACTGGGGGGAACTACAATGAGCAGTTCTTC.

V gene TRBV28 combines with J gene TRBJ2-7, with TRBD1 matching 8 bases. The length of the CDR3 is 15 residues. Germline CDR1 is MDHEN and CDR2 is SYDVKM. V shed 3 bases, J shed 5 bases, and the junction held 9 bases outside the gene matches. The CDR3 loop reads CASSFPDRGPNEQYF. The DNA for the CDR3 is TGTGCCAGCAGTTTCCCCGACAGGGGTCCCAACGAGCAGTACTTC. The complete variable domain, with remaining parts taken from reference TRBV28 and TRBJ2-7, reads DVKVTQSSRYLVKRTGEKVFLECVQDMDHENMFWYRQDPGLGLRLIYFSYDVKMKEKGDIPEGYSVSREKKERFSLILESASTNQTSMYLCASSFPDRGPNEQYFGPGTRLTVT.

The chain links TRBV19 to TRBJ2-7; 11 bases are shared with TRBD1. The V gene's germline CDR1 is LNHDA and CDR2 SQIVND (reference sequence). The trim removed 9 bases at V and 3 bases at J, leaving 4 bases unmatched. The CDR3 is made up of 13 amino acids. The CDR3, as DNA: TGTGCCAGCTCGGGACAGGGGGGCTACGAGCAGTACTTC. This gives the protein CASSGQGGYEQYF.

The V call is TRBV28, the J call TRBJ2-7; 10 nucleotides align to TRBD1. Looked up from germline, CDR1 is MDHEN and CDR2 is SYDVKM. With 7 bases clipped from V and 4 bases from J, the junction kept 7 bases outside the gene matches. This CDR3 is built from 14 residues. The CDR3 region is CASTLDRGLYEQYF. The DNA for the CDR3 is TGTGCCAGCACCTTAGACAGGGGGCTTTACGAGCAGTACTTC. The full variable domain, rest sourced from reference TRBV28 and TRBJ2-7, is DVKVTQSSRYLVKRTGEKVFLECVQDMDHENMFWYRQDPGLGLRLIYFSYDVKMKEKGDIPEGYSVSREKKERFSLILESASTNQTSMYLCASTLDRGLYEQYFGPGTRLTVT.

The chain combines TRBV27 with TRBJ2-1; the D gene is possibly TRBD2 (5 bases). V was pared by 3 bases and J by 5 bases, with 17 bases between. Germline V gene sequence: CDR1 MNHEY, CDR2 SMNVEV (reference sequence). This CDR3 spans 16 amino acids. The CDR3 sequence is CASSFTPGIIDNEQFF. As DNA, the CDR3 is TGTGCCAGCAGTTTTACCCCGGGGATAATCGACAATGAGCAGTTCTTC.

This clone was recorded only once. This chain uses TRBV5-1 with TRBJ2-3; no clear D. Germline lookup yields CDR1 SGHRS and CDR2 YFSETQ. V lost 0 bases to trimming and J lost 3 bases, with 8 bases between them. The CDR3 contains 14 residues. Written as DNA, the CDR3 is TGCGCCAGCAGCTTGGCCGTTAGAACAGATACGCAGTATTTT. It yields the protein CASSLAVRTDTQYF.

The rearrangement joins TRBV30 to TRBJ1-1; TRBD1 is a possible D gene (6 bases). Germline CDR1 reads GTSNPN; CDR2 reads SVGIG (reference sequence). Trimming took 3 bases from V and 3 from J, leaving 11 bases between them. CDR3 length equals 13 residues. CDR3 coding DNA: TGTGCCTGGAGCGGACAGTTGGACACTGAAGCTTTCTTT. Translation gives CAWSGQLDTEAFF.

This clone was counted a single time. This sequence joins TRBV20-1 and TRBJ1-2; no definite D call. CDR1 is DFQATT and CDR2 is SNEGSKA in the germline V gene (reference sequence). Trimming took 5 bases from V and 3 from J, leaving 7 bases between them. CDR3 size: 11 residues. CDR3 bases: TGCAGTGCTCCTATTTACTATGGCTACACCTTC. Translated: CSAPIYYGYTF.

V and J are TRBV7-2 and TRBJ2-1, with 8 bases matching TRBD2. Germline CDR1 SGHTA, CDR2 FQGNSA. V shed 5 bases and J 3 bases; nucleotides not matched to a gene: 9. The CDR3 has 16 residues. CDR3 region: CASSPAAGGHYNEQFF. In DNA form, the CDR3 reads TGTGCCAGCAGCCCGGCTGCGGGGGGCCACTACAATGAGCAGTTCTTC. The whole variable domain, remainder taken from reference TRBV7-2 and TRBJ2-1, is GAGVSQSPSNKVTEKGKDVELRCDPISGHTALYWYRQSLGQGLEFLIYFQGNSAPDKSGLPSDRFSAERTGGSVSTLTIQRTQQEDSAVYLCASSPAAGGHYNEQFFGPGTRLTVL.